This T cell receptor beta chain was found in a study of control samples from healthy donors and cancer patients. Libraries were prepared by immunoSEQ multiplex PCR; TCRdb keeps only in-frame clonotypes and omits some of them. The profile shows tens of thousands of clones, 94% of them singletons. V lost 5 bases to trimming and J lost 4 bases, with 24 bases between them. This CDR3 spans 18 amino acids. CDR1 SGHVS and CDR2 FQNEAQ come from the germline V gene. The TCR was taken from a woman aged 30 to 39 in good health. The sample was blood. The chain recombines TRBV7-8 with TRBJ2-1, with D possibly being TRBD2 (6 bases). The CDR3 DNA reads TGTGCCAGCAGCGTAAACACGGAGGGCCAAAGATCATACAATGAGCAGTTCTTC. It specifies CASSVNTEGQRSYNEQFF.